The clone carrying this T cell receptor (beta chain) was counted a few times. Germline CDR1 SGDLS, CDR2 YYNGEE. The V end was cut by 4 bases, the J end by 3 bases, with 17 bases between. CDR3 length: 17 amino acids. This sample was included in a study of blood T cell repertoires in COVID-19. Profiled with immunoSEQ multiplex PCR; TCRdb holds only in-frame clones, not every one. The data show hundreds of thousands of clones, around four fifths seen once. Participants, about 18 to 95 years old, spanned around 26 US areas. A case of COVID-19 had been met by exposed participants within 2 weeks before study entry.

The source of this sequence is a woman in her thirties or forties who had been exposed to COVID-19. Sequences were obtained from PBMCs or T cells enriched from blood (not recorded which). The chain couples TRBV9 to TRBJ1-6; the D gene is possibly TRBD1 (5 bases). For the CDR3, the DNA is TGTGCCAGCAGCACCGGAGGGGCGGGGAGCTATAATTCACCCCTCCACTTT. This translates into CASSTGGAGSYNSPLHF.